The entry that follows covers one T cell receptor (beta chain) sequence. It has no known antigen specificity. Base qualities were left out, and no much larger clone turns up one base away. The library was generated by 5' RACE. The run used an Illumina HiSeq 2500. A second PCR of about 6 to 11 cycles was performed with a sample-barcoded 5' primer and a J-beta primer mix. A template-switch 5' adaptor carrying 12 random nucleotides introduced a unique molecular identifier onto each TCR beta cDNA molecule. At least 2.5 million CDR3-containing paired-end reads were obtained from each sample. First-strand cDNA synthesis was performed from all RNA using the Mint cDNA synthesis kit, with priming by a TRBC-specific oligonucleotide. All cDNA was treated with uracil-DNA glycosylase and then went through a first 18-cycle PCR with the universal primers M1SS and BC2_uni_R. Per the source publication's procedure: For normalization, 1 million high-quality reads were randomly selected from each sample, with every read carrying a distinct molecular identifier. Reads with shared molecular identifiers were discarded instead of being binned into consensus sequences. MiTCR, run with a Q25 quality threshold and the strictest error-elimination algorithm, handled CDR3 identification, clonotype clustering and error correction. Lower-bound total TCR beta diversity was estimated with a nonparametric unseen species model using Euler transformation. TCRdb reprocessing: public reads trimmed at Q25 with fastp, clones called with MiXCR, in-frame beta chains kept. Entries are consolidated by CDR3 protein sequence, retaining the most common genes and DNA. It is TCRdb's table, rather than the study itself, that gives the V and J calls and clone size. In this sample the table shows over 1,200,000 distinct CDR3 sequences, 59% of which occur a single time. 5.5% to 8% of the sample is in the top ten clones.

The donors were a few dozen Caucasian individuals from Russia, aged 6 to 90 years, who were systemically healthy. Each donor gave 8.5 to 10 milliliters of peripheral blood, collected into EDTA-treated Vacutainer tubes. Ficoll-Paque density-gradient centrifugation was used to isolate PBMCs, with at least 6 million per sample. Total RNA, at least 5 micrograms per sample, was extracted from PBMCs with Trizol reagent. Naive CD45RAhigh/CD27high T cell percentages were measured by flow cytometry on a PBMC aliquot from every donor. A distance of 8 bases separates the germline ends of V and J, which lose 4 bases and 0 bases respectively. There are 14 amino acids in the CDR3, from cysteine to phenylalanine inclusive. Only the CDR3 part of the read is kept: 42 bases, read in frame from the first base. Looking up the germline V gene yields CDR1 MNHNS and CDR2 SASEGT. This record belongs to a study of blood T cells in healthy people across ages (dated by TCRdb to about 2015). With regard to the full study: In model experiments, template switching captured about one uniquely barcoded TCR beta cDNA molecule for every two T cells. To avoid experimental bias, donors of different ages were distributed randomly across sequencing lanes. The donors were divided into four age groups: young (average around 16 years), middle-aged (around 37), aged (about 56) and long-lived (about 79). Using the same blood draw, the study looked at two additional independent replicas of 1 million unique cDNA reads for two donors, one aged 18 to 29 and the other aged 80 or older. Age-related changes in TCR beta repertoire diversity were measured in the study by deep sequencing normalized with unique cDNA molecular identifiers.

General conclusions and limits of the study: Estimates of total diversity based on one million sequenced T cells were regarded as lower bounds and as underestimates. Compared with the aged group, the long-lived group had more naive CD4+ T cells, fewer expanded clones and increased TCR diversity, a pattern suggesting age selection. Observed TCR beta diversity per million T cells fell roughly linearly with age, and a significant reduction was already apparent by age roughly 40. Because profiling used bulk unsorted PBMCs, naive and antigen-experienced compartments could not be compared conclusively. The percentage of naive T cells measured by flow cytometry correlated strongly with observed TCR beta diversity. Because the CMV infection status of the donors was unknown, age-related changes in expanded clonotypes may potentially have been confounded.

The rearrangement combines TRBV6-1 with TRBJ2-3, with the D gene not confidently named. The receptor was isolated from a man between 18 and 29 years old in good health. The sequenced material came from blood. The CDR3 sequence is CASSGGRSTDTQYF. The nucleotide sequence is TGTGCCAGCAGTGGTGGCAGGAGCACAGATACGCAGTATTTT.